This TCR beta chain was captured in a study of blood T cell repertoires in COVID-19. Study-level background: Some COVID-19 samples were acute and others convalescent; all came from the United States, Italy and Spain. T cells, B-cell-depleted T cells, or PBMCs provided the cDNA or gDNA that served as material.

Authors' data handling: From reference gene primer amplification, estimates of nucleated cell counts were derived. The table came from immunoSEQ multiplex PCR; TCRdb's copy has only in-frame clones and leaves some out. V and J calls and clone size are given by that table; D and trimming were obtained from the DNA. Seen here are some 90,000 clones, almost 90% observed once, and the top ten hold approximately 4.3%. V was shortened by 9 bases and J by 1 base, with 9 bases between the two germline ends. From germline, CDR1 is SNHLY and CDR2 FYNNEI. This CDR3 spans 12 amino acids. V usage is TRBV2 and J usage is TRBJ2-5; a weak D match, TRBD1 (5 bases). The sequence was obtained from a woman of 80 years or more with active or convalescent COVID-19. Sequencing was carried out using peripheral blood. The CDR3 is CARGQTQETQYF. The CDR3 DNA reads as TGTGCCAGGGGGCAGACCCAAGAGACCCAGTACTTC.